This TCR beta chain was identified in a study of technical replicates of blood from a handful of donors. Generated by immunoSEQ multiplex PCR, the TCRdb table keeps only in-frame clones and is missing some. The sample consists of over 80,000 clones, 95% to 96% of them appearing once. The germline V gene encodes CDR1 SGHNT and CDR2 YYREEE (reference sequence). The trim removed 2 bases at V and 6 bases at J, leaving 5 bases unmatched. CDR3 length: 14 residues. Input material: T cells isolated from PBMCs. The sequence came from a human donor in good health. V usage is TRBV5-4 and J usage is TRBJ2-7; 10 bases map to TRBD2. This chain's CDR3 is CASSLPGLATEQYF. The CDR3 coding sequence is TGTGCCAGCAGCTTACCGGGACTAGCGACCGAGCAGTACTTC.